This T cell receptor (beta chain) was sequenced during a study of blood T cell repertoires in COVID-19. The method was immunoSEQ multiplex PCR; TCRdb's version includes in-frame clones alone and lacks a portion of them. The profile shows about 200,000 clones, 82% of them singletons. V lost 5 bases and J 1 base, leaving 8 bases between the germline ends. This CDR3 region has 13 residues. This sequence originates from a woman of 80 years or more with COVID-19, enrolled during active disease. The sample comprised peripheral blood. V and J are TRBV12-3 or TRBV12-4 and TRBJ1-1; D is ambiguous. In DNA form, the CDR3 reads TGTGCCAGCAGTCCACGGGGGAACACTGAAGCTTTCTTT. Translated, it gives CASSPRGNTEAFF.